The rows below give T cell receptor beta chains drawn from one sample of a study of siplizumab effects on memory and regulatory T cells. Profiled with immunoSEQ multiplex PCR; TCRdb holds only in-frame clones, not every one. Of 6,500 to 8,500 clones in the sample, 65% to 70% were seen once. The source material was effector memory CD8+ T cells sorted from blood. Every receptor here comes from a human donor in good health. The CDR3 runs from the conserved cysteine through the conserved F or W. D genes are given only for firm matches. Where a row states a size, it is once, few, many or the class of an expanded clone; other rows omit it.

v_gene	d_gene	abundance	j_gene	CDR3nt	CDR3aa
TRBV5-1	NA	few	TRBJ2-7	TGCGCCAGCAGCCTGGGGCCAGGATACGAGCAGTACTTC	CASSLGPGYEQYF
TRBV10-3	NA	NA	TRBJ2-7	TGTGCCATCAGTGAGGGGAGCGAGCAGTACTTC	CAISEGSEQYF
TRBV6-5	TRBD1	NA	TRBJ1-2	TGTGCCAGCAGTTACGGACAGGCCACTGATGGCTACACCTTC	CASSYGQATDGYTF
TRBV19	TRBD1	NA	TRBJ2-7	TGTGCCAGTAGTATTGGGACAGCCTACGAGCAGTACTTC	CASSIGTAYEQYF
TRBV29-1	TRBD1	NA	TRBJ1-1	TGCAGCGTGGATGCTTCCGGGACAGGGCTACAGGCTTTCTTT	CSVDASGTGLQAFF
TRBV6-6	NA	NA	TRBJ2-2	TGTGCCAGCAGTTACTCGGGAGTAACCGGGGAGCTGTTTTTT	CASSYSGVTGELFF
TRBV7-9	NA	NA	TRBJ2-5	TGTGCCAGCAGCCCCCGGGGCCAGGGCCAAGAGACCCAGTACTTC	CASSPRGQGQETQYF
TRBV6-5	NA	NA	TRBJ1-2	TGTGCCAGCAGTTTTCCTAGGAAGAATGGCTACACCTTC	CASSFPRKNGYTF
TRBV2	NA	NA	TRBJ1-4	TGTGCCAGCAGATGGACTCAGGGGCTAGAAAAACTGTTTTTT	CASRWTQGLEKLFF
TRBV29-1	NA	once	TRBJ2-1	TGCAGCGTCAATCCTCCTAGGCCCAATGAGCAGTTCTTC	CSVNPPRPNEQFF
TRBV6-1	NA	NA	TRBJ2-7	TGTGCCAGTAGTGAAATCGGGAGTTCGCGGGAGCAGTACTTC	CASSEIGSSREQYF
TRBV7-9	NA	NA	TRBJ1-1	TGCGCCAGCAGCCAGGCCCGGGACTCAGCGAACACTGAAGCTTTCTTT	CASSQARDSANTEAFF
TRBV7-6	TRBD1	NA	TRBJ1-4	TGTGCCAGCAGCCGACAGGGGGTAAATGAAAAACTGTTTTTT	CASSRQGVNEKLFF
TRBV29-1	NA	NA	TRBJ1-1	TGCAGCGTTGAGGTCCTCGGGGGAACTGAAGCTTTCTTT	CSVEVLGGTEAFF
TRBV29-1	TRBD2	NA	TRBJ2-6	TGCAGCGTTGAAGGCGGGAGGCCGACTGGGGCCAACGTCCTGACTTTC	CSVEGGRPTGANVLTF
TRBV5-1	NA	NA	TRBJ2-1	TGCGCCAGCAGCTTGGGGGAAAGCTCCTACAATGAGCAGTTCTTC	CASSLGESSYNEQFF
TRBV11-2	NA	NA	TRBJ2-1	TGTGCCAGCAGCTTAGGGAATGAGCAGTTCTTC	CASSLGNEQFF
TRBV25-1	NA	NA	TRBJ2-7	TGTGCCAGCAGTTCCCCCCTCTGCCCGTGCTCCTACGAGCAGTACTTC	CASSSPLCPCSYEQYF
TRBV12-5	NA	NA	TRBJ2-7	TGTGCTAGTGGTACTCTCCGGGACGGGGGAGTTCTTAGTACCTACGAGCAGTACTTC	CASGTLRDGGVLSTYEQYF
TRBV18	NA	NA	TRBJ2-2	TGTGCCAGCTCACCATTTAAAGGTGGGAACACCGGGGAGCTGTTTTTT	CASSPFKGGNTGELFF
TRBV12-5	NA	NA	TRBJ2-1	TGTGCTAGTGGTTTCGAGTTCTTC	CASGFEFF
TRBV6-6	TRBD2	NA	TRBJ2-7	TGTGCCACCATAGCGGGAAACTACGAGCAGTACTTC	CATIAGNYEQYF
TRBV29-1	TRBD1	NA	TRBJ2-5	TGCAGCGTTGGTGGCAGGGGGCATTACCAAGAGACCCAGTACTTC	CSVGGRGHYQETQYF
TRBV6-4	NA	NA	TRBJ2-2	TGTGCCAGCAGTGACTCAGGGAACACCGGGGAGCTGTTTTTT	CASSDSGNTGELFF
TRBV11-2	NA	NA	TRBJ2-5	TGTGCCAGCAGCTCCCGGGCAGGCAGAGGAGAGACCCAGTACTTC	CASSSRAGRGETQYF
TRBV7-9	TRBD2	few	TRBJ2-1	TGTGCCAGCAGGGAGGCTAGCGGGAGGGCCTTGGTGCAGTTCTTC	CASREASGRALVQFF
TRBV7-9	NA	NA	TRBJ2-1	TGTGCCAGCAGCCCCCGACTGAACAATGAGCAGTTCTTC	CASSPRLNNEQFF
TRBV25-1	TRBD2	NA	TRBJ2-3	TGTGCCAGCAGTGAATTTGGGCGGGAGGGCGTAACAGATACGCAGTATTTT	CASSEFGREGVTDTQYF
TRBV27	TRBD1	NA	TRBJ2-6	TGTGCCAGCAGAACACGGACAGGGACTGGGGCCAACGTCCTGACTTTC	CASRTRTGTGANVLTF
TRBV27	TRBD2	NA	TRBJ2-7	TGTGCCAGCAGTTCCCGACTAGCGGGAGGAACCTACGAGCAGTACTTC	CASSSRLAGGTYEQYF
TRBV7-6	NA	NA	TRBJ1-4	TGTGCCAGCAGTCTCGCTCGGGGAAATGAAAAACTGTTTTTT	CASSLARGNEKLFF
TRBV5-4	NA	NA	TRBJ2-7	TGTGCCAGCAGCTTGGGGACCTACGAGCAGTACTTC	CASSLGTYEQYF
TRBV9	NA	NA	TRBJ2-1	TGTGCCAGCAGCGTAGCCGAGGGCAATGAGCAGTTCTTC	CASSVAEGNEQFF
TRBV29-1	TRBD1	NA	TRBJ2-3	TGCAGCGGCCGACAGGGGCGGGCAGATACGCAGTATTTT	CSGRQGRADTQYF
TRBV4-1	NA	NA	TRBJ2-2	TGCGCCAGCAGCCAAGGAGATGACCATTACACCGGGGAGCTGTTTTTT	CASSQGDDHYTGELFF
TRBV7-6	TRBD1	NA	TRBJ1-1	TGTGCCAGCAGCCCGGACAGGATAAACACTGAAGCTTTCTTT	CASSPDRINTEAFF
TRBV5-1	NA	NA	TRBJ2-7	TGCGCCAGCACGCCCCCAGGGGCCCGGGAGCAGTACTTC	CASTPPGAREQYF
TRBV5-1	NA	NA	TRBJ1-5	TGCGCCAGCAGCCCCGGTGGGAGCAATCAGCCCCAGCATTTT	CASSPGGSNQPQHF
TRBV11-1	NA	medium-sized	TRBJ2-2	TGTGCCAGCAGCTTAGAGGTCCTCACCGGGGAGCTGTTTTTT	CASSLEVLTGELFF
TRBV10-3	NA	NA	TRBJ2-7	TGTGCCATCAGTGACTTGGCTCGGAGCTCCTACGAGCAGTACTTC	CAISDLARSSYEQYF
TRBV4-1	NA	NA	TRBJ1-6	TGCGCCAGCAGCCGCCCAGCGAATTCACCCCTCCACTTT	CASSRPANSPLHF
TRBV20-1	NA	large	TRBJ2-1	TGCAGTGCTGGGTACAATGAGCAGTTCTTC	CSAGYNEQFF
TRBV7-9	TRBD2	NA	TRBJ2-1	TGTGCCAGCTGGCTAGCGGAGAGCTATGACAATGAGCAGTTCTTC	CASWLAESYDNEQFF
TRBV19	NA	NA	TRBJ1-1	TGTGCCAGTAGTACTCTGACAGAGAACACTGAAGCTTTCTTT	CASSTLTENTEAFF
TRBV7-9	NA	NA	TRBJ2-7	TGTGCCAGCAGCTCCCCGGGACTTTCATACGAGCAGTACTTC	CASSSPGLSYEQYF
TRBV6-5	TRBD1	NA	TRBJ2-7	TGTGCCAGCAGTTTAGGACAGGGTGGCGACGAGCAGTACTTC	CASSLGQGGDEQYF
TRBV10-1	NA	NA	TRBJ2-6	TGCGCCAGCAGTGCAATAAAAGATCCACAAAGTCGGGCCAACGTCCTGACTTTC	CASSAIKDPQSRANVLTF
TRBV28	NA	NA	TRBJ1-5	TGTGCCAGCAGAGGAGCGACAGGTGCTTATAGCAATCAGCCCCAGCATTTT	CASRGATGAYSNQPQHF
TRBV6-4	TRBD1	few	TRBJ2-2	TGTGCCAGCAGCGACGGGACAGGGAACACCGGGGAGCTGTTTTTT	CASSDGTGNTGELFF
TRBV11-1	NA	NA	TRBJ2-7	TGTGCCAGCAGCCGCAAGGGGGGCAGCTCCGAGCAGTACTTC	CASSRKGGSSEQYF
TRBV7-9	TRBD2	once	TRBJ2-7	TGTGCCAGCAGCTTAGCTTGGCTAGCGGGACTGTACTTC	CASSLAWLAGLYF
TRBV5-1	NA	NA	TRBJ1-1	TGCGCCAGCAGCTTTTCCTCCGACAGAGCCCAATTGGAAGCTTTCTTT	CASSFSSDRAQLEAFF
TRBV5-6	NA	NA	TRBJ1-2	TGTGCCAGCAGCTTGGAGGCTAACTATGGCTACACCTTC	CASSLEANYGYTF